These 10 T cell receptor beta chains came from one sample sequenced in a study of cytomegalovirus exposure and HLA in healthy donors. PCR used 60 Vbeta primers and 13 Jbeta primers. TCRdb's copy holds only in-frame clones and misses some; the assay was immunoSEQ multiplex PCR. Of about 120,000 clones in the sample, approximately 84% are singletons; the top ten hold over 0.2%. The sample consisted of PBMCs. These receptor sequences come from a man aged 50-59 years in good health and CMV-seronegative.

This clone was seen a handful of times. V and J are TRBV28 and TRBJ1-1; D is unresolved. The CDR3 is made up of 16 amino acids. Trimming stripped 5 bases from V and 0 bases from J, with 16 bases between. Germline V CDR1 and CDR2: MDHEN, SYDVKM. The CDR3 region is CASSLRYPVVNTEAFF. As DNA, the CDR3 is TGTGCCAGCAGTCTCAGATACCCAGTGGTGAACACTGAAGCTTTCTTT. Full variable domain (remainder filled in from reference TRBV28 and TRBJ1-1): DVKVTQSSRYLVKRTGEKVFLECVQDMDHENMFWYRQDPGLGLRLIYFSYDVKMKEKGDIPEGYSVSREKKERFSLILESASTNQTSMYLCASSLRYPVVNTEAFFGQGTRLTVV.

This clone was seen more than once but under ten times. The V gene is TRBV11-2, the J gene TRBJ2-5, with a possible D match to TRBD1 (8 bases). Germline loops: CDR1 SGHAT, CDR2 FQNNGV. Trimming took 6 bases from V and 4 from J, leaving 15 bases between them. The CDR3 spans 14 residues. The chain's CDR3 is CASRQQGEGETQYF. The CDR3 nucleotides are TGTGCCAGCAGACAACAGGGGGAGGGAGAGACCCAGTACTTC.

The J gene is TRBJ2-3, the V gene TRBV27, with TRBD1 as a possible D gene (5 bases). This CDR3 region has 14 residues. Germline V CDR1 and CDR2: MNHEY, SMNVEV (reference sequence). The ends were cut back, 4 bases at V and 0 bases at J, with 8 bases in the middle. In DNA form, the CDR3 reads TGTGCCAGCAGTTGGGGCAGAAGCACAGATACGCAGTATTTT. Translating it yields CASSWGRSTDTQYF.

The CDR3 loop reads CASSGVAGVDTQYF. CDR3 nucleotides: TGCGCCAGCAGCGGGGTAGCGGGGGTGGATACGCAGTATTTT. The rearrangement joins TRBV5-1 to TRBJ2-3; 9 bases are a match to TRBD2. Germline V gene sequence: CDR1 SGHRS, CDR2 YFSETQ. The ends lost 4 bases at V and 6 bases at J; junction bases unmatched: 6. CDR3 size: 14 residues.

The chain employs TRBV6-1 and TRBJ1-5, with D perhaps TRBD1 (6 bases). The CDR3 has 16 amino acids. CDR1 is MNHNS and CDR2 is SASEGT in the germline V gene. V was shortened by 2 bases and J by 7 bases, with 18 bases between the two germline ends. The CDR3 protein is CASSEILSGVGQPQHF. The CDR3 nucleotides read TGTGCCAGCAGTGAAATACTCTCAGGGGTCGGACAGCCCCAGCATTTT.

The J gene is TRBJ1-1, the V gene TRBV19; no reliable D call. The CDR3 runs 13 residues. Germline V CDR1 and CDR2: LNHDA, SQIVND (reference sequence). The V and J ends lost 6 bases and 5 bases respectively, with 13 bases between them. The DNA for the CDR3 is TGTGCCAGTAGGGAGCCCTACGGGACTGAAGCTTTCTTT. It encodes CASREPYGTEAFF.

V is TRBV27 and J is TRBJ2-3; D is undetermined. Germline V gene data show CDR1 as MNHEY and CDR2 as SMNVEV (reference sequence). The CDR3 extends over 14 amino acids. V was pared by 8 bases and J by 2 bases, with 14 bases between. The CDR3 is CASLPNLVTDTQYF. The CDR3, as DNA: TGTGCCAGCTTGCCGAACTTAGTCACAGATACGCAGTATTTT.

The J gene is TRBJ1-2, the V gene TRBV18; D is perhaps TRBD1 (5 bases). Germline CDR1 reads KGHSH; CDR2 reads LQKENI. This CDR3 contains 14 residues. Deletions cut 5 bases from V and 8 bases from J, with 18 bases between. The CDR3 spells CASSDPRVGRGYTF. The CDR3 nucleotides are TGTGCCAGCTCAGACCCCAGGGTCGGACGCGGCTACACCTTC.

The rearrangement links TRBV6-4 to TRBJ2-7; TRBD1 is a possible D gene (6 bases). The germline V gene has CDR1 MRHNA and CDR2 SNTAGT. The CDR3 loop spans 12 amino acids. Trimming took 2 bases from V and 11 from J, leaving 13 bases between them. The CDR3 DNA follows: TGTGCCAGCAGTGACCCGGGCAGGGGAGAGTACTTC. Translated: CASSDPGRGEYF.

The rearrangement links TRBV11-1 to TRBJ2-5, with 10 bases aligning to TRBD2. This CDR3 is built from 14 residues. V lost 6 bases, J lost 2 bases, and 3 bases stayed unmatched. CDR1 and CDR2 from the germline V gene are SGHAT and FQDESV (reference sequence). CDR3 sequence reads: CASRTSGLQETQYF. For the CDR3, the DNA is TGTGCCAGCAGGACTAGCGGGTTGCAAGAGACCCAGTACTTC.